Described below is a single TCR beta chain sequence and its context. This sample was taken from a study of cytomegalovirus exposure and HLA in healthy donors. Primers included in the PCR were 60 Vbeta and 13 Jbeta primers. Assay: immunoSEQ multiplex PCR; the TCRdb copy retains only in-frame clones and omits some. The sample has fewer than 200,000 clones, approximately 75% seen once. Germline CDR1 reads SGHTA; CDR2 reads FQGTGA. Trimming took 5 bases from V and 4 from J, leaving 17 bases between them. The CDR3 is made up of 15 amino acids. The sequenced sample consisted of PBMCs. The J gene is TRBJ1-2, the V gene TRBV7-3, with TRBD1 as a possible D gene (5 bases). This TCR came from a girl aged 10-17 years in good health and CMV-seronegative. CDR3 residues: CASSPLGGGTYGYTF. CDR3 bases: TGTGCCAGCAGCCCCCTGGGGGGGGGAACCTATGGCTACACCTTC.